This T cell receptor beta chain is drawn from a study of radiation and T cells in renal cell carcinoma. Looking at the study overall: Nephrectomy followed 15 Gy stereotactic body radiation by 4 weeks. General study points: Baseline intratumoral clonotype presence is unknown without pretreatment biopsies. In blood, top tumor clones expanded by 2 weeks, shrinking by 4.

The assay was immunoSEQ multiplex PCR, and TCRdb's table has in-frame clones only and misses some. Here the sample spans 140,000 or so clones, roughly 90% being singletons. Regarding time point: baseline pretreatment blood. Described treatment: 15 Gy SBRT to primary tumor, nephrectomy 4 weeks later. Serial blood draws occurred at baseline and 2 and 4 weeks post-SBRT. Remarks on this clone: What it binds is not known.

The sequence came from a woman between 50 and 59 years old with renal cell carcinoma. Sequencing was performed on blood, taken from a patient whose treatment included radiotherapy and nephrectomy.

In DNA form, the CDR3 reads TGTGCCAGCACAGCAGGGCCGCATTCGGCCCAGTACTTC. Encoded protein: CASTAGPHSAQYF. The genes are TRBV25-1 and TRBJ2-5; D might be TRBD1 (5 bases). This CDR3 is built from 13 residues. Germline V gives CDR1 MGHDK, CDR2 SYGVNS. Trimming removed 7 bases at V and 9 bases at J, with 18 bases between.